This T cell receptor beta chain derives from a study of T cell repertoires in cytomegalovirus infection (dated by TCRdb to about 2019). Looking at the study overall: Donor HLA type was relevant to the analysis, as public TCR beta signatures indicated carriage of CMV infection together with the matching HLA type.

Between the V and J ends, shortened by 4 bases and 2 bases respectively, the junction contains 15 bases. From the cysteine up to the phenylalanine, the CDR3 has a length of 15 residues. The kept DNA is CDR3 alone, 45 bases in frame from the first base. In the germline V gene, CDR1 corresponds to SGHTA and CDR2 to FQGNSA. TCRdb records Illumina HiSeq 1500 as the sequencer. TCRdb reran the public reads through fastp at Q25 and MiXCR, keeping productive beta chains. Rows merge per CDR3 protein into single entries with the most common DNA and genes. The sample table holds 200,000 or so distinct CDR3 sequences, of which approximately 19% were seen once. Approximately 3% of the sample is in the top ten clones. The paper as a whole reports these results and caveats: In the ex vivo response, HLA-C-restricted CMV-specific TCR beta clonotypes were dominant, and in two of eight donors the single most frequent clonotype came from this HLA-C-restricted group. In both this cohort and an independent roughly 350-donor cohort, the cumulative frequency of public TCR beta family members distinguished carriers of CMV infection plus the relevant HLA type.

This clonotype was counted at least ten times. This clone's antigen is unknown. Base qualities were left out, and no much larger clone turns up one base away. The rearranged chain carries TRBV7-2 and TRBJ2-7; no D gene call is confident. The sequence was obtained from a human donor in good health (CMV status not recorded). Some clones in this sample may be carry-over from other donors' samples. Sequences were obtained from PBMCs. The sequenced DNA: TGTGCCAGCAGCTCAGCCATTCTTCGAACCTACGAGCAGTACTTC. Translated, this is CASSSAILRTYEQYF.